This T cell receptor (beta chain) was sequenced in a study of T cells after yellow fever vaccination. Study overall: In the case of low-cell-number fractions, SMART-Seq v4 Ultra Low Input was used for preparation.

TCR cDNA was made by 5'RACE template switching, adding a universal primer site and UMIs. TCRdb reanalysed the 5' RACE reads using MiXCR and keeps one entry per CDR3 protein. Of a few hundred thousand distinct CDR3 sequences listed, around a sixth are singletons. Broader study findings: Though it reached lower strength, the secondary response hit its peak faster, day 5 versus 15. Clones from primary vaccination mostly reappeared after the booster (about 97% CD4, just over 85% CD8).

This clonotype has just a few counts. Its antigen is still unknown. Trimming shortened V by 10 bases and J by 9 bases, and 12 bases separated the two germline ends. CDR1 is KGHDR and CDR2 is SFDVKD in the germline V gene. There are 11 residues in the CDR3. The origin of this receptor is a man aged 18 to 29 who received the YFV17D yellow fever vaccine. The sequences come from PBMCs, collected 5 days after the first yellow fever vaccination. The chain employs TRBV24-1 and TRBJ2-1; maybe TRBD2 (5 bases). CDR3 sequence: CATQSSGEQFF. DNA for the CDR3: TGTGCCACTCAGTCAAGCGGTGAGCAGTTCTTC.